This T cell receptor beta chain was observed in a study of a mutant IDH1 vaccine in newly diagnosed glioma. Across the study: Patients under treatment included about 62% males and 37.5% females and had a mean age of around 37 years. Overall study results and limits: Pseudoprogression apparently tracked independently of changes in top peripheral T cell clonotypes.

Note on this clone: Its specificity is unknown.

Indicated time point: baseline, week 1 (first vaccination visit). Treatment of the sample: pre-vaccination baseline after standard-of-care therapy. The donor cohort comprised cases of new WHO grade 3 or 4 IDH1-mutant, ATRX-lost astrocytoma. Here immunoSEQ multiplex PCR was the method, and the copy in TCRdb shows in-frame clones only, minus some. The sample carries about 67,000 clones, 80% to 90% recorded once. Sequenced material: peripheral blood mononuclear cells (PBMCs), taken from a glioma patient treated with radiotherapy, temozolomide or both. This clonotype was obtained from a young woman with glioma. Some clones in this sample may be carry-over from other donors' samples.

CDR3 protein: CATSRGEDLQETQYF. CDR3 coding DNA: TGTGCCACCAGCAGAGGCGAGGACCTTCAAGAGACCCAGTACTTC. The chain recombines TRBV15 with TRBJ2-5; D gene unclear. CDR1 is LNHNV and CDR2 is YYDKDF in the germline V gene (reference sequence). The CDR3 length is 15 residues. The V end lost 1 base, the J end lost 2 bases, and 11 bases lay between the germline ends.